This T cell receptor beta chain stems from a study of CD8 T cells in ankylosing spondylitis. TCRdb reanalysed the 5' RACE reads using MiXCR and keeps one entry per CDR3 protein. The repertoire holds about 240,000 distinct CDR3 sequences, with roughly 8.6% as singletons. Germline assignment: CDR1 SGHRS and CDR2 YFSETQ. V shed 0 bases and J shed 4 bases, with 10 bases lying between them. The CDR3 has 14 residues. At least ten counts were recorded for this clonotype. The sequencing input was blood, either unsorted or a sorted T cell fraction (not recorded which). The receptor comes from a male donor with ankylosing spondylitis or in good health (not recorded which). V gene TRBV5-1 combines with J gene TRBJ1-1; tentative D call: TRBD1 (5 bases). DNA for the CDR3: TGCGCCAGCAGCTTGGAAGGAGGGGTCACTGAAGCTTTCTTT. This gives the protein CASSLEGGVTEAFF. Using reference TRBV5-1 and TRBJ1-1 for the parts outside the CDR3, the full variable domain is KAGVTQTPRYLIKTRGQQVTLSCSPISGHRSVSWYQQTPGQGLQFLFEYFSETQRNKGNFPGRFSGRQFSNSRSEMNVSTLELGDSALYLCASSLEGGVTEAFFGQGTRLTVV.